This TCR beta chain was recovered during a study of PD-1 blockade in classical Hodgkin lymphoma. General observations from the study: The study found that TCR diversity rose significantly by C4D1 in CD4+ but not CD8+ cells. Exclusion covered patients beginning nivolumab under 1 year post-ASCT. Baseline TCR diversity was reportedly lower in newly diagnosed patients than in healthy donors. It was reported as lower still in relapsed/refractory patients.

The repertoire was sequenced with immunoSEQ multiplex PCR; TCRdb's copy has only in-frame clones and lacks some. The sample records about 34,000 clones, over 60% being singletons. The germline gives CDR1 SGHRS, CDR2 YFSETQ. This CDR3 has 14 residues. Deletions cut 5 bases from V and 2 bases from J, with 11 bases between. All patients relapsed after autologous stem cell transplantation, and brentuximab vedotin exposure varied. As to this clone: Its antigen is as yet unknown.

The origin of this receptor is a human donor with classical Hodgkin lymphoma. The sequences come from peripheral blood mononuclear cells (PBMCs), collected before the second cycle of nivolumab. The rearrangement links TRBV5-1 to TRBJ2-1; D call uncertain. CDR3 region: CASSPDGAYNEQFF. DNA of the CDR3: TGCGCCAGCAGTCCGGACGGAGCCTACAATGAGCAGTTCTTC.